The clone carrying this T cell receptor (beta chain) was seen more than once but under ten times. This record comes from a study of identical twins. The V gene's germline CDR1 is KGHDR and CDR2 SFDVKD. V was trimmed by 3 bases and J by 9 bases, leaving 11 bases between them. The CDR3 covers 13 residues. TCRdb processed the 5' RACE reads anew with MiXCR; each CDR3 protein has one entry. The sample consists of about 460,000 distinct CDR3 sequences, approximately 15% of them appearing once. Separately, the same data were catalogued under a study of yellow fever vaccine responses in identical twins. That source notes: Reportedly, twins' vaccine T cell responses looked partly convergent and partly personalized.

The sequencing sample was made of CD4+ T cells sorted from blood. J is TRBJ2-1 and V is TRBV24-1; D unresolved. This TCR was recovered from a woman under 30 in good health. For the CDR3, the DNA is TGTGCCACCAGTGATCTAACGATTGGTGAGCAGTTCTTC. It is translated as CATSDLTIGEQFF.